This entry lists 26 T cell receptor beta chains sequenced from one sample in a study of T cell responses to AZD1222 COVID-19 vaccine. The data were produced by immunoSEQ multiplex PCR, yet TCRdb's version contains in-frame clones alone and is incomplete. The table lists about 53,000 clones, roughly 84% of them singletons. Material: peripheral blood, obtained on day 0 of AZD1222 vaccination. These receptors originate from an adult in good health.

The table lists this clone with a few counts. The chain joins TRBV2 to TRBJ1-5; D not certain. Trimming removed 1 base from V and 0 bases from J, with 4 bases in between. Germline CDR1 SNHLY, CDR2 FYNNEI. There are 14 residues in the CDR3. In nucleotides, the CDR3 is TGTGCCAGCAGTGAAGGGTATAGCAATCAGCCCCAGCATTTT. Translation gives CASSEGYSNQPQHF.

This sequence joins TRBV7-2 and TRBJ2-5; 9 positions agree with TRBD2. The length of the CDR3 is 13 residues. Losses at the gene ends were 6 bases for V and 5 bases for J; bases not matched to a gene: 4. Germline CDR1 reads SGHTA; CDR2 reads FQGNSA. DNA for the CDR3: TGTGCCAGCAGGCTTGCGGGGGGGGAGACCCAGTACTTC. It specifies CASRLAGGETQYF.

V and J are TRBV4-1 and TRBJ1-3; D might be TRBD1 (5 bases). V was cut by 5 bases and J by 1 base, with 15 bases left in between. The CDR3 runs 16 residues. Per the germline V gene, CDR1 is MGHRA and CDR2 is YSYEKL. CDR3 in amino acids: CASSLARAGSGNTIYF. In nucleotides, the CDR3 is TGCGCCAGCAGCTTGGCTAGGGCAGGGTCTGGAAACACCATATATTTT.

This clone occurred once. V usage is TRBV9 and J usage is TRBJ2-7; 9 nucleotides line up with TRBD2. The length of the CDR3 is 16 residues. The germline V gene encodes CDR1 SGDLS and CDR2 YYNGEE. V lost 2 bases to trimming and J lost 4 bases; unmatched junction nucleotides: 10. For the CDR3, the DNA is TGTGCCAGCAGCGTCAGACTAGCGGAATGGGGGTACGAGCAGTACTTC. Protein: CASSVRLAEWGYEQYF.

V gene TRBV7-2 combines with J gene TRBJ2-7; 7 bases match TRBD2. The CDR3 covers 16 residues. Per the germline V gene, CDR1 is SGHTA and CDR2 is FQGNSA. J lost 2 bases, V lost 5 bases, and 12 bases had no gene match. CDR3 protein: CASSPGAGEGAYEQYF. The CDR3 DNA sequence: TGTGCCAGCAGCCCAGGTGCGGGAGAAGGGGCCTACGAGCAGTACTTC.

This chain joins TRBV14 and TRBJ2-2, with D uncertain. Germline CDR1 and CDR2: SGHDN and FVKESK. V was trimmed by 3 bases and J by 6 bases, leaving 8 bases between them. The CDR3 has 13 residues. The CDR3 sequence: CASSHGRAGELFF. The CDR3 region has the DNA TGTGCCAGCAGCCATGGACGGGCCGGGGAGCTGTTTTTT.

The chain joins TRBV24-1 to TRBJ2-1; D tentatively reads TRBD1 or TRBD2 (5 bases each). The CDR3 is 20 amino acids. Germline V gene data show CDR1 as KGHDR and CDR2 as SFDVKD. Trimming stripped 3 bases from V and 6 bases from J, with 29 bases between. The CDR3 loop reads CATSDPMIWGGDPSGNEQFF. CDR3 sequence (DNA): TGTGCCACCAGTGATCCCATGATTTGGGGTGGGGACCCTTCGGGCAATGAGCAGTTCTTC.

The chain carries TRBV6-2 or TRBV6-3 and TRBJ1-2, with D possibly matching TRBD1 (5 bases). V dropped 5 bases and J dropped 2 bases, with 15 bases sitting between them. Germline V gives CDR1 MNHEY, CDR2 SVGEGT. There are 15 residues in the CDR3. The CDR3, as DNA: TGTGCCAGCAGTCCCTCGATCCAGGGAAACTATGGCTACACCTTC. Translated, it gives CASSPSIQGNYGYTF.

The CDR3 region has the DNA TGTGCCAGCACCGGGGTCGGCTGGTCCCAGCATTTT. Translation gives CASTGVGWSQHF. The V gene is TRBV6-5, the J gene TRBJ1-5; D unresolved. Germline CDR1 is MNHEY and CDR2 is SVGAGI. With 7 bases removed from V and 11 bases from J, the gap between germline ends came to 15 bases. CDR3 size: 12 residues.

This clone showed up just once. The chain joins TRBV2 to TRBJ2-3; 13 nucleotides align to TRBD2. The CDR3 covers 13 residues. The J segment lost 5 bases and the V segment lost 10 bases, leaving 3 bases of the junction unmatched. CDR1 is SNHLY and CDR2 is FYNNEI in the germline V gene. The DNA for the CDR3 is TGTGCCACGGGACTAGCGGGAAGAGATACGCAGTATTTT. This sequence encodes CATGLAGRDTQYF.

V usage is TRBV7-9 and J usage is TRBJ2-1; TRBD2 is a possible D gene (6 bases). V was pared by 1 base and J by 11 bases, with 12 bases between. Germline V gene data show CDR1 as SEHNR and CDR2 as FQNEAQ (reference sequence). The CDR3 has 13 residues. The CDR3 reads CASSLVGRNKQFF. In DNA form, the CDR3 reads TGTGCCAGCAGCTTAGTCGGGAGAAATAAGCAGTTCTTC.

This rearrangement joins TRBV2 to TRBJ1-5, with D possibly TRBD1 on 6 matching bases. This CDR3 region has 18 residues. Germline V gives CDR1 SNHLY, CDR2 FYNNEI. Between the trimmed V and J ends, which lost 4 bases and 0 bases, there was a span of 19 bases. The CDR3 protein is CASSAMTGALVSNQPQHF. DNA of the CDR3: TGTGCCAGCAGTGCGATGACAGGCGCTTTAGTTAGCAATCAGCCCCAGCATTTT.

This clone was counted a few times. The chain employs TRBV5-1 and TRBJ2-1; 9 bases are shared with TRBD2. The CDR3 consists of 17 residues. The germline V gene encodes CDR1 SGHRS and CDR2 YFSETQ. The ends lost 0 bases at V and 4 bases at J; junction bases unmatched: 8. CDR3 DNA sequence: TGCGCCAGCAGCTTGGCGGCCGGGACTAGCAATTACAATGAGCAGTTCTTC. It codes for CASSLAAGTSNYNEQFF. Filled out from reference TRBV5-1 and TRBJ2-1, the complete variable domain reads KAGVTQTPRYLIKTRGQQVTLSCSPISGHRSVSWYQQTPGQGLQFLFEYFSETQRNKGNFPGRFSGRQFSNSRSEMNVSTLELGDSALYLCASSLAAGTSNYNEQFFGPGTRLTVL.

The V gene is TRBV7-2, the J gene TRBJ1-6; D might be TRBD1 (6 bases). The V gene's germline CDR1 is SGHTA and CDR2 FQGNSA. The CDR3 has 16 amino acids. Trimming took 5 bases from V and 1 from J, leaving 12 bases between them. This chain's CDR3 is CASSTSQGSYNSPLHF. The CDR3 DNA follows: TGTGCCAGCAGCACCAGCCAGGGGTCCTATAATTCACCCCTCCACTTT.

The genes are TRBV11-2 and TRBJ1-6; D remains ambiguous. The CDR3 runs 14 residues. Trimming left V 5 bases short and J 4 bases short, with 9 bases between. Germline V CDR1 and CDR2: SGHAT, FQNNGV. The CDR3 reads CASSPGRYNSPLHF. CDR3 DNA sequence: TGTGCCAGCAGCCCGGGCCGTTATAATTCACCCCTCCACTTT. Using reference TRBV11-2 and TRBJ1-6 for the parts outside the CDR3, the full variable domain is EAGVAQSPRYKIIEKRQSVAFWCNPISGHATLYWYQQILGQGPKLLIQFQNNGVVDDSQLPKDRFSAERLKGVDSTLKIQPAKLEDSAVYLCASSPGRYNSPLHFGNGTRLTVT.

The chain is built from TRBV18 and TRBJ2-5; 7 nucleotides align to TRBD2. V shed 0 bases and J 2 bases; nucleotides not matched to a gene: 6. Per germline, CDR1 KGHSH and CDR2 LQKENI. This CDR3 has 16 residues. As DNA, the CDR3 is TGTGCCAGCTCACCACCCGCGGGAGTTTCACAAGAGACCCAGTACTTC. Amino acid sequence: CASSPPAGVSQETQYF.

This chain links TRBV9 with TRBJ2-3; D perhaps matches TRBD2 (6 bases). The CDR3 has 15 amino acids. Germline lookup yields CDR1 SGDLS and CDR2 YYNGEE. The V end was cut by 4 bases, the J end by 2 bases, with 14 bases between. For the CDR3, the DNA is TGTGCCAGCAGCTCCCAAGCGGGCAACACAGATACGCAGTATTTT. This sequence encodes CASSSQAGNTDTQYF.

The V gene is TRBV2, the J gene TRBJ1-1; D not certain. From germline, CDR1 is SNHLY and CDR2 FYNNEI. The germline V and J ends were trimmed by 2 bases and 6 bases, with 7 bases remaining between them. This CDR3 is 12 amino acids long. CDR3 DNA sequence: TGTGCCAGCAGTGAAATGGCGTCTGAAGCTTTCTTT. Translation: CASSEMASEAFF.

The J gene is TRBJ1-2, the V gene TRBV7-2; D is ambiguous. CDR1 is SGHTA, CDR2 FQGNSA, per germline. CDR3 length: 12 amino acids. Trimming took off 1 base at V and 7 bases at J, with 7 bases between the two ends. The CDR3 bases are TGTGCCAGCAGCTTAGTGGTGGCTGGCTACACCTTC. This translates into CASSLVVAGYTF.

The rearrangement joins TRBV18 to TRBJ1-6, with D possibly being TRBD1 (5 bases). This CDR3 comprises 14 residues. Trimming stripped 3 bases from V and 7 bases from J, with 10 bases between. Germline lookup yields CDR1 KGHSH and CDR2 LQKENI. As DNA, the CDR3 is TGTGCCAGCTCACCCGAGACAGCGAATTCACCCCTCCACTTT. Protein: CASSPETANSPLHF.

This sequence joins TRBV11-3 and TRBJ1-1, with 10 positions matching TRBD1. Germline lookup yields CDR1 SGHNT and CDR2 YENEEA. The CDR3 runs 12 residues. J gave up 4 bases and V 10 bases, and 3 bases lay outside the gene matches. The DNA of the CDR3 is TGTGCCACGGGACAGGGGATCACTGAAGCTTTCTTT. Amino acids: CATGQGITEAFF.

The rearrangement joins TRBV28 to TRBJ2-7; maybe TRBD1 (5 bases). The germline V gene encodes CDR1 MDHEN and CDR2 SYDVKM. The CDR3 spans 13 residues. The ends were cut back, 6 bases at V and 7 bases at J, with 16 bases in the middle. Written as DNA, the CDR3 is TGTGCCAGCAGCATAGCCCAGGGTATAGAGCAGTACTTC. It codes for CASSIAQGIEQYF.

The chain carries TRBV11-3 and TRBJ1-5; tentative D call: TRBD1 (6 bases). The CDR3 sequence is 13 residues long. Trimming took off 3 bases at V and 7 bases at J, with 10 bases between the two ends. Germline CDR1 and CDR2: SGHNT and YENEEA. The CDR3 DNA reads TGTGCCAGCAGCTTCGGGGGGCGGCAGCCCCAGCATTTT. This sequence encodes CASSFGGRQPQHF.

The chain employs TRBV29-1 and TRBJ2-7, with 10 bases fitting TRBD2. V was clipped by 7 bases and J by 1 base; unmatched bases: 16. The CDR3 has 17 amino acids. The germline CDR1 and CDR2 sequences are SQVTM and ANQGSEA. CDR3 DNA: TGCAGCGCCTCCACTAGCGGGAAAGGACTTGGGTCCTACGAGCAGTACTTC. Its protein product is CSASTSGKGLGSYEQYF.

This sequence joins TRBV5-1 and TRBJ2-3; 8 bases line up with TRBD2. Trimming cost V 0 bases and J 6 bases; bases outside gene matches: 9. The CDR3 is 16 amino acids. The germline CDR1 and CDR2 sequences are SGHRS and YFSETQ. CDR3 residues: CASSLVTSGGVDTQYF. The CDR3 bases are TGCGCCAGCAGCTTGGTTACTAGCGGAGGGGTGGATACGCAGTATTTT.

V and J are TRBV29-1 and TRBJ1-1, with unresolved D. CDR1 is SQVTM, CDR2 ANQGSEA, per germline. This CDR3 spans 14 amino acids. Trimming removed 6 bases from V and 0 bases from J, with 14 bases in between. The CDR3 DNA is TGCAGCGTCACTCTGACTAACATGAACACTGAAGCTTTCTTT. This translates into CSVTLTNMNTEAFF.